Each of the 20 T cell receptor beta chains below was sequenced from the same sample in a study of T-cell memory formation after mild COVID-19 (dated by TCRdb to the early 2020s). The receptor library was made with 5' RACE. Sequencer: Illumina NovaSeq 6000. TCRdb reprocessing: public reads trimmed at Q25 with fastp, clones called with MiXCR, in-frame beta chains kept. CDR3 protein duplicates are merged, each entry listing the most common genes and DNA. Present in this sample are about 150,000 distinct CDR3 sequences, roughly a third of which were seen just once. The ten largest clonotypes hold around 12% of the sample. Sequenced sample: PBMCs or a T cell subset sorted from them (not recorded which). These receptors all stem from an adult woman who had mild COVID-19 (a few samples of this study predate the infection). The sample titles of this study are shuffled in the database, so cell type and time point are left out; the donor was told from shared clones.

The chain links TRBV6-5 to TRBJ2-7; D gene ambiguous. V was shortened by 2 bases and J by 2 bases, with 10 bases between the two germline ends. The CDR3 contains 14 residues. Germline CDR1 is MNHEY and CDR2 is SVGAGI. For the CDR3, the DNA is TGTGCCAGCAGTTACCTGGGGTCAGCCTACGAGCAGTACTTC. Amino acids: CASSYLGSAYEQYF.

The chain couples TRBV12-3 or TRBV12-4 to TRBJ2-7; tentative D call: TRBD2 (6 bases). The CDR3 length is 16 residues. The ends were cut back, 1 base at V and 0 bases at J, with 13 bases in the middle. In DNA, the CDR3 is TGTGCCAGCAGTTTAGACAGCCAGACTAGCTCCTACGAGCAGTACTTC. This codes for CASSLDSQTSSYEQYF.

V and J are TRBV5-1 and TRBJ2-2, with 11 bases aligning to TRBD2. J gave up 1 base and V 3 bases, and 11 bases lay outside the gene matches. The CDR3 is 19 residues long. CDR1 is SGHRS, CDR2 YFSETQ, per germline. DNA for the CDR3: TGCGCCAGCAGCTATGCTAGCGGGGGGCGTATTAAGAACACCGGGGAGCTGTTTTTT. It codes for CASSYASGGRIKNTGELFF.

The chain uses TRBV7-9 and TRBJ2-5, with 7 bases that match TRBD1. V shed 2 bases and J 5 bases; nucleotides not matched to a gene: 5. This CDR3 comprises 14 residues. Germline CDR1 is SEHNR and CDR2 is FQNEAQ (reference sequence). The chain's CDR3 is CASSLTQGLETQYF. CDR3 sequence (DNA): TGTGCCAGCAGCTTAACACAGGGGTTGGAGACCCAGTACTTC.

This clonotype occurred once. The CDR3 loop is CASSLPTGALNEQFF. The CDR3 nucleotides read TGTGCCAGCTCACTCCCGACAGGGGCGTTGAATGAGCAGTTCTTC. The chain employs TRBV18 and TRBJ2-1, with TRBD1 identical over 8 bases. V was pared by 4 bases and J by 7 bases, with 9 bases of the junction left unmatched. This CDR3 comprises 15 residues. Germline CDR1 reads KGHSH; CDR2 reads LQKENI.

V gene TRBV9 combines with J gene TRBJ2-1; 9 positions agree with TRBD1. The V gene's germline CDR1 is SGDLS and CDR2 YYNGEE. V gave up 3 bases and J gave up 4 bases; unmatched junction bases: 5. The CDR3 has 15 amino acids. Here the CDR3 reads CASSERDRDYNEQFF. The CDR3 DNA sequence: TGTGCCAGCAGCGAACGGGACAGGGATTACAATGAGCAGTTCTTC.

The chain joins TRBV12-3 or TRBV12-4 to TRBJ2-1, with D hard to call. Trimming took off 3 bases at V and 5 bases at J, with 8 bases between the two ends. The CDR3 has 13 residues. The CDR3 coding sequence is TGTGCCAGCAGTTTCCAAAAGGACAATGAGCAGTTCTTC. Its protein product is CASSFQKDNEQFF.

The sample holds a few counts of this clonotype. This could be a read error, since a much larger clone is one nucleotide away. This chain joins TRBV5-5 and TRBJ1-3; D is undetermined. This CDR3 has 15 residues. CDR1 SGHKS and CDR2 YYEKEE come from the germline V gene (reference sequence). V lost 2 bases and J 0 bases, leaving 9 bases between the germline ends. The CDR3 reads CASSFDGSSGNTIYF. The CDR3 coding sequence is TGTGCCAGCAGCTTCGACGGGAGCTCTGGAAACACCATATATTTT.

The table lists this clonotype with a few counts. The V call is TRBV4-2, the J call TRBJ2-3; 10 bases align to TRBD1. There are 16 residues in the CDR3. The germline CDR1 and CDR2 sequences are LGHNA and YNFKEQ. Trimming at V came to 1 base and at J to 8 bases, leaving 9 bases not matched to a gene. Here the CDR3 reads CASSQAYDRGLGTQYF. The CDR3 nucleotides are TGTGCCAGCAGCCAAGCATACGACAGGGGGCTCGGTACGCAGTATTTT.

This rearrangement joins TRBV4-1 to TRBJ2-7; 7 bases fit TRBD1. V was clipped by 4 bases and J by 3 bases; unmatched bases: 9. The CDR3 covers 15 residues. Germline V lookup: CDR1 MGHRA, CDR2 YSYEKL. The CDR3 reads CASSLLHPGGYEQYF. The CDR3 DNA sequence: TGCGCCAGCAGCCTCCTCCACCCAGGGGGCTACGAGCAGTACTTC.

At least ten counts were recorded for this clonotype. This rearrangement joins TRBV7-3 to TRBJ1-5; D gene uncertain. V dropped 5 bases and J dropped 2 bases, with 13 bases sitting between them. Per germline, CDR1 SGHTA and CDR2 FQGTGA. CDR3 length: 15 residues. The CDR3 coding sequence is TGTGCCAGCAGCGAATCCGACGGTTGCAATCAGCCCCAGCATTTT. It encodes CASSESDGCNQPQHF.

This clonotype was seen more than once but under ten times. The rearrangement uses TRBV2 and TRBJ2-5, with D unclear. The V gene lost 6 bases and the J gene lost 4 bases, with 3 bases spanning the gap. The CDR3 runs to 10 residues. From germline, CDR1 is SNHLY and CDR2 FYNNEI. The CDR3 coding sequence is TGTGCCAGCAGATCAGAGACCCAGTACTTC. It yields the protein CASRSETQYF. Combining the CDR3 with reference TRBV2 and TRBJ2-5 gives the whole variable domain EPEVTQTPSHQVTQMGQEVILRCVPISNHLYFYWYRQILGQKVEFLVSFYNNEISEKSEIFDDQFSVERPDGSNFTLKIRSTKLEDSAMYFCASRSETQYFGPGTRLLVL.

V gene TRBV4-1 combines with J gene TRBJ2-3, with TRBD1 matching over 7 bases. This CDR3 region has 17 residues. Germline V lookup: CDR1 MGHRA, CDR2 YSYEKL. With 0 bases clipped from V and 1 base from J, the junction kept 7 bases outside the gene matches. CDR3 sequence (DNA): TGCGCCAGCAGCCAAGATTCGGGACAGCTCCGCACAGATACGCAGTATTTT. The encoded protein is CASSQDSGQLRTDTQYF.

This chain uses TRBV12-3 or TRBV12-4 with TRBJ2-5, with D perhaps assigned TRBD1 or TRBD2 (5 bases each). The V and J ends lost 3 bases and 3 bases respectively, with 8 bases between them. The CDR3 spans 13 residues. CDR3 protein: CASSLGRKETQYF. In nucleotides, the CDR3 is TGTGCCAGCAGTTTGGGACGGAAAGAGACCCAGTACTTC.

This clonotype was counted a few times. This chain links TRBV20-1 with TRBJ2-5, with 8 bases that match TRBD1. J was trimmed by 4 bases and V by 6 bases; bases with no gene match: 4. CDR3 length equals 12 residues. Germline V gene sequence: CDR1 DFQATT, CDR2 SNEGSKA (reference sequence). CDR3 nucleotide sequence: TGCAGTGCACCAGGGGGCGGAGAGACCCAGTACTTC. Protein: CSAPGGGETQYF.

This clonotype was found once. The chain is built from TRBV20-1 and TRBJ2-3; 11 nucleotides align to TRBD2. The CDR3 consists of 15 residues. Germline CDR1 and CDR2: DFQATT and SNEGSKA (reference sequence). The ends lost 3 bases at V and 2 bases at J; junction bases unmatched: 4. CDR3 nucleotide sequence: TGCAGTGCTAGGGCACTAGCGGGGGCCACAGATACGCAGTATTTT. Its translation: CSARALAGATDTQYF.

J is TRBJ2-7 and V is TRBV10-3; D not resolved. Trimming took off 2 bases at V and 2 bases at J, with 10 bases between the two ends. Germline lookup yields CDR1 ENHRY and CDR2 SYGVKD. The CDR3 totals 14 residues. CDR3 residues: CAISEPAVTYEQYF. The CDR3 coding sequence is TGTGCCATCAGTGAGCCGGCCGTCACCTACGAGCAGTACTTC.

The genes are TRBV5-1 and TRBJ1-2; unclear D gene. V lost 0 bases and J lost 0, with 3 bases in between. The CDR3 is 13 amino acids. The germline V gene has CDR1 SGHRS and CDR2 YFSETQ. DNA for the CDR3: TGCGCCAGCAGCTTGGAGCCTAACTATGGCTACACCTTC. This translates into CASSLEPNYGYTF.

The chain has TRBV9 and TRBJ1-1; D unresolved. This CDR3 is built from 14 residues. V was pared by 0 bases and J by 0 bases, with 6 bases between. Per the germline V gene, CDR1 is SGDLS and CDR2 is YYNGEE. CDR3 residues: CASSVVGLNTEAFF. DNA of the CDR3: TGTGCCAGCAGCGTAGTGGGTTTGAACACTGAAGCTTTCTTT.

This clonotype has ten or more counts. CDR3 nucleotides: TGTGCCAGCAGCGAATCCCAGGGGAAGAACACCGGGGAGCTGTTTTTT. Translated: CASSESQGKNTGELFF. J is TRBJ2-2 and V is TRBV4-2; the D gene is possibly TRBD1 (6 bases). Germline CDR1 reads LGHNA; CDR2 reads YNFKEQ. This CDR3 is built from 16 residues. V dropped 5 bases and J dropped 1 base, with 14 bases sitting between them.